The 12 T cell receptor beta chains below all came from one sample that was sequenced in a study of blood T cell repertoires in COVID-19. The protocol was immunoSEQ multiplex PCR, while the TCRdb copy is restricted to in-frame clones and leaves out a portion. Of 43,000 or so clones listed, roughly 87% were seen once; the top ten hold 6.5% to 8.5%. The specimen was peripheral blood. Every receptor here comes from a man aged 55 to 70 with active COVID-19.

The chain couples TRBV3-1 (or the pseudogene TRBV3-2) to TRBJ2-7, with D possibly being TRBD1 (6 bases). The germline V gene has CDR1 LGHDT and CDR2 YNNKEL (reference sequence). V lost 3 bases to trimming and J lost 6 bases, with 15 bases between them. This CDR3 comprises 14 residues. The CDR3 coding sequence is TGTGCCAGCAGCCATCCAGGCAGGGGTTTCGAGCAGTACTTC. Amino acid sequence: CASSHPGRGFEQYF.

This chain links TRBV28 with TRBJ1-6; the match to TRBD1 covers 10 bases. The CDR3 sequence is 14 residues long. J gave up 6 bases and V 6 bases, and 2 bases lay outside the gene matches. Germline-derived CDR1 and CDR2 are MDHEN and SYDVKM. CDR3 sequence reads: CASRWTGGNSPLHF. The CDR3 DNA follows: TGTGCCAGCAGATGGACAGGGGGTAATTCACCCCTCCACTTT.

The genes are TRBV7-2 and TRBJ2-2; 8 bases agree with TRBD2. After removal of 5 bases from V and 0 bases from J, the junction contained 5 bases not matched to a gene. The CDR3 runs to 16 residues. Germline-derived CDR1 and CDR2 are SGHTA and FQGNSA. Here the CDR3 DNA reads TGTGCCAGCAGCCACATAGCGGGACCGAACACCGGGGAGCTGTTTTTT. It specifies CASSHIAGPNTGELFF.

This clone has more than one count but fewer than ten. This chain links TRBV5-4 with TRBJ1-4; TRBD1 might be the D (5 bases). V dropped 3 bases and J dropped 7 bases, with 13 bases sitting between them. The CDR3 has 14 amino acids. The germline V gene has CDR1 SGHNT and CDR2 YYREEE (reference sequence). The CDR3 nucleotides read TGTGCCAGCAGCTGGGAGGGGAGGACTGAAAAACTGTTTTTT. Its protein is CASSWEGRTEKLFF.

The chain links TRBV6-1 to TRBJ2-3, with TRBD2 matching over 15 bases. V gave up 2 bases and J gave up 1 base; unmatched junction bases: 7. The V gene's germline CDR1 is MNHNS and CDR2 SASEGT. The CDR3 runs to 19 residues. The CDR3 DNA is TGTGCCAGCAGTGAATGGGGACTAGCGGGAGGATTGGGCACAGATACGCAGTATTTT. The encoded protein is CASSEWGLAGGLGTDTQYF.

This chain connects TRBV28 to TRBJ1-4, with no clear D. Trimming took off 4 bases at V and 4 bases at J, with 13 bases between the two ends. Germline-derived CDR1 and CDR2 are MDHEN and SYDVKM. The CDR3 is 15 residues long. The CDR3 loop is CASSSPQDFNEKLFF. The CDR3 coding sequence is TGTGCCAGCAGTTCCCCGCAGGACTTTAATGAAAAACTGTTTTTT.

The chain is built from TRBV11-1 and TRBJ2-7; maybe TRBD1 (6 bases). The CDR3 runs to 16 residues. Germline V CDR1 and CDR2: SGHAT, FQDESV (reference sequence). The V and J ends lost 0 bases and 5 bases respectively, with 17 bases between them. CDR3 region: CASSLARNSQGDEQYF. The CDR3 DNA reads TGTGCCAGCAGCTTAGCGCGGAACTCACAGGGCGACGAGCAGTACTTC.

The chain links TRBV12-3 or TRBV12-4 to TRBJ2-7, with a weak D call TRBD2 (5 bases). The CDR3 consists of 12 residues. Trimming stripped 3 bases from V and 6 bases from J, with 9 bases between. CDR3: CASSLARVEQYF. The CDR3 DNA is TGTGCCAGCAGTTTGGCGAGGGTCGAGCAGTACTTC.

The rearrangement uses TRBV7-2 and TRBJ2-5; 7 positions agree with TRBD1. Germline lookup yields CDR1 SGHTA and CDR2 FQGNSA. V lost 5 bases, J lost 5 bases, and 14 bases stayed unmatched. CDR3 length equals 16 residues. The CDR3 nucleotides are TGTGCCAGCAGCCGCCTTCTCGAGGGGGCACGGGAGACCCAGTACTTC. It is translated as CASSRLLEGARETQYF.

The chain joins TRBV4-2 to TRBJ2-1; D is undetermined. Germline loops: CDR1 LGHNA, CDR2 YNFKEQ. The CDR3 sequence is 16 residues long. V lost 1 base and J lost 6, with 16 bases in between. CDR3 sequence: CASSQVSPPLGNEQFF. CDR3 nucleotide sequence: TGTGCCAGCAGCCAAGTGTCACCTCCCCTCGGCAATGAGCAGTTCTTC.

The DNA for the CDR3 is TGTGCCAGTACCGGGACAGGGGGCCGTCAGCCCCAGCATTTT. Translating gives CASTGTGGRQPQHF. The gene calls are TRBV2 and TRBJ1-5, with 12 positions matching TRBD1. CDR1 is SNHLY and CDR2 is FYNNEI in the germline V gene. The CDR3 is made up of 14 amino acids. V gave up 9 bases and J gave up 6 bases; unmatched junction bases: 6.

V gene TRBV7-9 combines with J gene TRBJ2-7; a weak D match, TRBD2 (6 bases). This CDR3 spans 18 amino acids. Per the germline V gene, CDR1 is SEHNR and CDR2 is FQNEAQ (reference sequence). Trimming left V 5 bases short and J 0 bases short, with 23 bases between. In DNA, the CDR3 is TGTGCCAGCAGCGACTTAGGAGGGCTCAGCCCCGACTCCTACGAGCAGTACTTC. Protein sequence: CASSDLGGLSPDSYEQYF.